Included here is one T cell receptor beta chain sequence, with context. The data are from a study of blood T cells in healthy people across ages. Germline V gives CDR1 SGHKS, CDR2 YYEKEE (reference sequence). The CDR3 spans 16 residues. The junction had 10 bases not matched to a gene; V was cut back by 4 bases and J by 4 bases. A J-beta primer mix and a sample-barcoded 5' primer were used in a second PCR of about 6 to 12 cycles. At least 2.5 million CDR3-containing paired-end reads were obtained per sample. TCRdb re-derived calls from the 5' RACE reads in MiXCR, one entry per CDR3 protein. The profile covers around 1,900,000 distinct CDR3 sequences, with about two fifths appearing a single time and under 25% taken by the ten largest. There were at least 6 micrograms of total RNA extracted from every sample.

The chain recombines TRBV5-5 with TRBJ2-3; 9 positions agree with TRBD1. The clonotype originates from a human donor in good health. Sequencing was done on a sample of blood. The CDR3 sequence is CASSLPGQGSADTQYF. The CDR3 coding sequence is TGTGCCAGCAGCCTTCCGGGACAGGGTTCCGCAGATACGCAGTATTTT.